These 27 T cell receptor beta chains came from one sample sequenced in a study of lymphopenia after photon versus proton radiotherapy. Assay used: immunoSEQ multiplex PCR; TCRdb lists only in-frame clones, some missing. The table shows fewer than 20,000 clones, with roughly 90% occurring only once. Sample: peripheral blood, taken from a patient treated with photon-based radiotherapy. The receptors derive from a woman aged 40 to 50 with cholangiocarcinoma.

This clone appeared a single time. The genes are TRBV5-4 and TRBJ1-4; TRBD1 matches 7 bases. The V gene end was trimmed by 0 bases and the J gene end by 0 bases; junction bases not matched to a gene: 8. The CDR3 length is 18 residues. The germline V gene encodes CDR1 SGHNT and CDR2 YYREEE (reference sequence). Written as DNA, the CDR3 is TGTGCCAGCAGCTTGGAGGCAGGGGGTCCCGCAACTAATGAAAAACTGTTTTTT. Translation gives CASSLEAGGPATNEKLFF.

This chain links TRBV6-1 with TRBJ1-3, with D uncertain. Trimming left V 2 bases short and J 3 bases short, with 11 bases between. The germline V gene has CDR1 MNHNS and CDR2 SASEGT. The CDR3 is made up of 15 amino acids. The CDR3 here is CASSELGGIGNTIYF. CDR3 coding DNA: TGTGCCAGCAGTGAACTAGGAGGGATTGGAAACACCATATATTTT.

The chain links TRBV30 to TRBJ2-1, with TRBD1 identical over 7 bases. This CDR3 is built from 11 residues. Losses at the gene ends were 4 bases for V and 12 bases for J; bases not matched to a gene: 6. Germline CDR1 reads GTSNPN; CDR2 reads SVGIG (reference sequence). This CDR3 reads CAWTTGVGQFF. The CDR3 DNA reads as TGTGCCTGGACCACAGGGGTAGGGCAGTTCTTC.

This clone was counted only a few times. The chain couples TRBV7-2 to TRBJ1-3, with D perhaps matching TRBD1 (6 bases). The CDR3 covers 15 residues. Per germline, CDR1 SGHTA and CDR2 FQGNSA. The V end lost 1 base, the J end lost 2 bases, and 9 bases lay between the germline ends. DNA of the CDR3: TGTGCCAGCAGCTTAGTCGGGGGGCCTGGAAACACCATATATTTT. This codes for CASSLVGGPGNTIYF.

The CDR3 coding sequence is TGTGCCGGATCAGGCATGAACACTGAAGCTTTCTTT. Translated: CAGSGMNTEAFF. V is TRBV7-2 and J is TRBJ1-1; D is unresolved. Germline CDR1 is SGHTA and CDR2 is FQGNSA. This CDR3 has 12 residues. The germline V and J ends were trimmed by 11 bases and 0 bases, with 10 bases remaining between them.

The rearrangement uses TRBV28 and TRBJ2-3; TRBD2 aligns across 7 bases. The CDR3 covers 13 residues. V lost 2 bases and J lost 5; bases outside the gene matches: 1. Germline CDR1 MDHEN, CDR2 SYDVKM. For the CDR3, the DNA is TGTGCCAGCAGTTTAGGCGGGAGAGATACGCAGTATTTT. This encodes CASSLGGRDTQYF. The full variable domain, with the rest looked up from reference TRBV28 and TRBJ2-3, is DVKVTQSSRYLVKRTGEKVFLECVQDMDHENMFWYRQDPGLGLRLIYFSYDVKMKEKGDIPEGYSVSREKKERFSLILESASTNQTSMYLCASSLGGRDTQYFGPGTRLTVL.

This sequence joins TRBV10-2 and TRBJ2-7; TRBD2 aligns across 13 bases. Germline CDR1 reads WSHSY; CDR2 reads SAAADI. The CDR3 contains 16 residues. With V trimmed by 6 bases and J by 5 bases, 10 bases remained unmatched. The CDR3 DNA follows: TGCGCCAGCAGGGGAGGGACTAGCGGGAACCCCGACGAGCAGTACTTC. Amino acid sequence: CASRGGTSGNPDEQYF.

The chain couples TRBV30 to TRBJ1-3; D remains ambiguous. With 2 bases removed from V and 1 base from J, the gap between germline ends came to 6 bases. The CDR3 runs to 13 residues. Germline V gene lookup returns CDR1 GTSNPN and CDR2 SVGIG (reference sequence). The CDR3 DNA reads TGTGCCTGGAGTATAGGATCTGGAAACACCATATATTTT. Translating it yields CAWSIGSGNTIYF.

Here the CDR3 reads CSVEGPGTGHNTGELFF. The CDR3 coding sequence is TGCAGCGTTGAGGGCCCCGGGACAGGGCATAACACCGGGGAGCTGTTTTTT. The rearrangement links TRBV29-1 to TRBJ2-2, with 9 bases lining up with TRBD1. Losses at the gene ends were 3 bases for V and 2 bases for J; bases not matched to a gene: 10. CDR1 is SQVTM and CDR2 is ANQGSEA in the germline V gene. The CDR3 covers 17 residues.

The rearrangement uses TRBV6-1 and TRBJ2-7; D is possibly TRBD2 (5 bases). The CDR3 length is 14 residues. Germline CDR1 reads MNHNS; CDR2 reads SASEGT. Trimming left V 3 bases short and J 1 base short, with 10 bases between. The chain's CDR3 is CASSDEGPSYEQYF. The CDR3 nucleotides are TGTGCCAGCAGTGACGAGGGTCCTTCCTACGAGCAGTACTTC.

The gene calls are TRBV5-8 and TRBJ2-2; D is unresolved. CDR3 size: 12 residues. Trimming pared 2 bases from V and 6 bases from J, leaving 5 bases between. Germline V gene data show CDR1 as SGHTS and CDR2 as YDEGEE. As DNA, the CDR3 is TGTGCCAGCAGCTTATTCTCCGGGGAGCTGTTTTTT. Its translation: CASSLFSGELFF.

The chain uses TRBV7-9 and TRBJ2-7, with TRBD2 matching over 7 bases. The CDR3 contains 14 residues. With V trimmed by 5 bases and J by 3 bases, 7 bases remained unmatched. Germline V gene data show CDR1 as SEHNR and CDR2 as FQNEAQ (reference sequence). DNA for the CDR3: TGTGCCAGCAGCAGGAGCGGGATCCACTACGAGCAGTACTTC. Encoded protein: CASSRSGIHYEQYF.

The chain employs TRBV28 and TRBJ2-7, with a tentative D call TRBD1 (5 bases). The CDR3 consists of 13 residues. CDR1 and CDR2 (germline): MDHEN, SYDVKM. Trimming removed 8 bases at V and 4 bases at J, with 15 bases between. The CDR3 DNA is TGTGCCAGCCTCTTCCAGGGTGCGTACGAGCAGTACTTC. Amino acid sequence: CASLFQGAYEQYF.

This clone came up once. The V and J genes are TRBV5-6 and TRBJ2-3; TRBD1 might be the D (6 bases). Trimming left V 1 base short and J 2 bases short, with 8 bases between. The germline gives CDR1 SGHDT, CDR2 YYEEEE. The CDR3 is 14 residues long. CDR3 sequence: CASSLQGITDTQYF. The CDR3 bases are TGTGCCAGCAGCTTGCAGGGGATCACAGATACGCAGTATTTT. Supplemented by reference TRBV5-6 and TRBJ2-3, the full variable domain reads DAGVTQSPTHLIKTRGQQVTLRCSPKSGHDTVSWYQQALGQGPQFIFQYYEEEERQRGNFPDRFSGHQFPNYSSELNVNALLLGDSALYLCASSLQGITDTQYFGPGTRLTVL.

This chain links TRBV30 with TRBJ1-1; 9 positions agree with TRBD1. This CDR3 region has 14 residues. V lost 3 bases, J lost 5 bases, and 7 bases stayed unmatched. Germline CDR1 GTSNPN, CDR2 SVGIG (reference sequence). The CDR3 nucleotides read TGTGCCTGGAGACCGGGACAGGGTGTAACTGAAGCTTTCTTT. This codes for CAWRPGQGVTEAFF.

This clone was found once. CDR3 in DNA: TGTGCCAGCAGCAGGGGACAGGGTCCCTACGAGCAGTACTTC. Translation: CASSRGQGPYEQYF. J is TRBJ2-7 and V is TRBV28; 9 nucleotides align to TRBD1. This CDR3 region has 14 residues. CDR1 MDHEN and CDR2 SYDVKM come from the germline V gene. With 6 bases clipped from V and 2 bases from J, the junction kept 5 bases outside the gene matches.

The chain combines TRBV6-5 with TRBJ2-1; D might be TRBD2 (6 bases). Germline CDR1 and CDR2: MNHEY and SVGAGI. The V and J ends lost 6 bases and 4 bases respectively, with 10 bases between them. This CDR3 comprises 13 residues. This CDR3 reads CASRGAGYNEQFF. CDR3 DNA: TGTGCCAGCAGAGGCGCGGGGTACAATGAGCAGTTCTTC.

The rearrangement uses TRBV5-1 and TRBJ1-1; TRBD1 is a possible D gene (5 bases). The CDR3 is 14 residues long. The ends were cut back, 7 bases at V and 4 bases at J, with 17 bases in the middle. Germline V gene lookup returns CDR1 SGHRS and CDR2 YFSETQ. The CDR3 region is CASALLGEGTEAFF. CDR3 DNA sequence: TGCGCCAGCGCCCTTCTAGGGGAGGGCACTGAAGCTTTCTTT.

The rearrangement links TRBV6-1 to TRBJ1-5; no reliable D call. This CDR3 has 12 residues. Germline lookup yields CDR1 MNHNS and CDR2 SASEGT. Trimming pared 6 bases from V and 9 bases from J, leaving 12 bases between. DNA for the CDR3: TGTGCCAGCAGCCCCGGCCCCAGGCCCCAGCATTTT. Protein product: CASSPGPRPQHF.

This sequence joins TRBV25-1 and TRBJ1-5, with 9 bases identical to TRBD1. CDR1 is MGHDK, CDR2 SYGVNS, per germline. V lost 3 bases, J lost 2 bases, and 2 bases stayed unmatched. CDR3 length: 15 amino acids. DNA of the CDR3: TGTGCCAGCAGTGACACAGGGGGCGGCAATCAGCCCCAGCATTTT. Amino acids: CASSDTGGGNQPQHF.

The genes are TRBV19 and TRBJ2-2, with D possibly being TRBD1 (5 bases). This CDR3 is 16 amino acids long. Per the germline V gene, CDR1 is LNHDA and CDR2 is SQIVND (reference sequence). V was cut by 1 base and J by 4 bases, with 13 bases left in between. CDR3 bases: TGTGCCAGTAGTATAGTAAACCGAAGGGGCACCGGGGAGCTGTTTTTT. This translates into CASSIVNRRGTGELFF.

V and J are TRBV7-8 and TRBJ2-5; TRBD2 matches 10 bases. V shed 5 bases, J shed 4 bases, and the junction held 19 bases outside the gene matches. This CDR3 comprises 19 residues. The V gene's germline CDR1 is SGHVS and CDR2 FQNEAQ. CDR3 nucleotides: TGTGCCAGCAGCCGAGGGGGTAGCGGGAGGCCCTTGGCTTCAGAGACCCAGTACTTC. This gives the protein CASSRGGSGRPLASETQYF. Full variable domain (missing parts from reference TRBV7-8 and TRBJ2-5): GAGVSQSPRYKVAKRGQDVALRCDPISGHVSLFWYQQALGQGPEFLTYFQNEAQLDKSGLPSDRFFAERPEGSVSTLKIQRTQQEDSAVYLCASSRGGSGRPLASETQYFGPGTRLLVL.

The chain links TRBV28 to TRBJ1-5; 10 nucleotides agree with TRBD1. Looked up from germline, CDR1 is MDHEN and CDR2 is SYDVKM. The V segment lost 8 bases and the J segment 3 bases; nucleotides outside the gene matches: 7. This CDR3 has 15 residues. CDR3: CASLGTGAPNQPQHF. DNA of the CDR3: TGTGCCAGCCTCGGGACAGGGGCCCCCAATCAGCCCCAGCATTTT.

This chain uses TRBV7-2 with TRBJ2-1; 8 bases are shared with TRBD2. This CDR3 is built from 16 residues. The J segment lost 0 bases and the V segment lost 3 bases, leaving 4 bases of the junction unmatched. From germline, CDR1 is SGHTA and CDR2 FQGNSA. DNA for the CDR3: TGTGCCAGCAGCTTGGAAGGGACTAGCTCCTACAATGAGCAGTTCTTC. This sequence encodes CASSLEGTSSYNEQFF. The whole variable domain, filled in from reference TRBV7-2 and TRBJ2-1, reads GAGVSQSPSNKVTEKGKDVELRCDPISGHTALYWYRQSLGQGLEFLIYFQGNSAPDKSGLPSDRFSAERTGGSVSTLTIQRTQQEDSAVYLCASSLEGTSSYNEQFFGPGTRLTVL.

This chain links TRBV29-1 with TRBJ2-1; 11 positions agree with TRBD1. Germline V CDR1 and CDR2: SQVTM, ANQGSEA. The CDR3 length is 14 residues. Trimming cost V 4 bases and J 6 bases; bases outside gene matches: 5. The CDR3 here is CSVGRTGGGNEQFF. CDR3 sequence (DNA): TGCAGCGTTGGTAGGACAGGGGGCGGCAATGAGCAGTTCTTC.

V gene TRBV6-1 combines with J gene TRBJ1-1, with D possibly TRBD1 on 6 matching bases. Per the germline V gene, CDR1 is MNHNS and CDR2 is SASEGT. V lost 2 bases, J lost 1 base, and 14 bases lay in between. There are 16 residues in the CDR3. The CDR3 nucleotides read TGTGCCAGCAGTGAAAACAGGGAGTGGAGGAACACTGAAGCTTTCTTT. It specifies CASSENREWRNTEAFF.

This clone was found once. This chain links TRBV7-2 with TRBJ1-1; D not resolved. The CDR3 extends over 13 amino acids. V lost 2 bases and J 4 bases, leaving 8 bases between the germline ends. Germline V lookup: CDR1 SGHTA, CDR2 FQGNSA. CDR3: CASSLFGSTEAFF. CDR3 nucleotides: TGTGCCAGCAGCTTATTTGGGAGCACTGAAGCTTTCTTT.